This T cell receptor beta chain is drawn from a study of T cell changes during pregnancy in multiple sclerosis. Libraries were prepared by immunoSEQ multiplex PCR; TCRdb keeps only in-frame clonotypes and omits some of them. The sample records tens of thousands of clones, 89% being singletons. There are 14 residues in the CDR3. The V segment lost 2 bases and the J segment 7 bases; nucleotides outside the gene matches: 0. The V gene's germline CDR1 is MNHEY and CDR2 SVGAGI. Here the sequenced sample was CD8+ T cells from peripheral blood mononuclear cells, taken in the second trimester of pregnancy. The receptor comes from a female donor with multiple sclerosis, enrolled in a pregnancy study. The J gene is TRBJ1-6, the V gene TRBV6-5; the match to TRBD1 covers 9 bases. The CDR3 region is CASSYDRGNSPLHF. The CDR3 DNA reads as TGTGCCAGCAGTTACGACAGGGGGAATTCACCCCTCCACTTT.